The entry that follows covers one TCR beta chain sequence. This entry belongs to a study of blood T cell repertoires in COVID-19. Study summary: T cells, B-cell-depleted T cells, or PBMCs supplied cDNA or gDNA.

Data came from immunoSEQ multiplex PCR; TCRdb stores just in-frame clones and leaves some out. The table includes about 98,000 clones, around 82% detected once. Germline CDR1 reads SEHNR; CDR2 reads FQNEAQ (reference sequence). The CDR3 has 11 amino acids. Trimming took 5 bases from V and 7 from J, leaving 9 bases between them. J is TRBJ2-7 and V is TRBV7-9; tentatively, D is TRBD1 (7 bases). The sequenced sample consisted of peripheral blood. The receptor comes from a man aged 65 to 85 with active or convalescent COVID-19. In DNA, the CDR3 is TGTGCCAGCAGCCCAGGGGGGGAGCAGTACTTC. Translated, it gives CASSPGGEQYF.